Sequencing of this TCR beta chain was carried out in a study of T-cell memory formation after mild COVID-19. Broader study findings: While clones contracting from day 15 to 85 were balanced between CD4 and CD8, later expanders leaned CD4+. Pre-infection memory showed some responding clones, and this suggested that cross-reactive memory joined. Chiefly within CM and EM were the contracting CD4+ clones; CD8+ ones were within EMRA.

Concerning this clonotype itself: Its antigen is unidentified.

CDR1 and CDR2 (germline): LNHDA, SQIVND (reference sequence). The CDR3 loop spans 13 amino acids. The V gene lost 11 bases and the J gene lost 1 base, with 14 bases spanning the gap. A 5'RACE reaction primed in the constant segment made cDNA libraries of TCR alpha and TCR beta, and these carried sample barcodes and UMIs. TCRdb reprocessed the 5' RACE reads via MiXCR and lists one record per CDR3 protein. The data contain a few hundred thousand distinct CDR3 sequences, around 17% of them singletons. The receptor's source is a man younger than 30 who had mild COVID-19 (a few samples of this study predate the infection). Cell type and time point are not known. The chain couples TRBV19 to TRBJ1-1; tentatively, D is TRBD1 (5 bases). What was sequenced was PBMCs or a T cell subset sorted from them (not recorded which). CDR3 amino acids: CACRVLGNTEAFF. The DNA of the CDR3 is TGTGCCTGCAGGGTTTTGGGGAACACTGAAGCTTTCTTT. The variable domain in full, completed from reference TRBV19 and TRBJ1-1, reads DGGITQSPKYLFRKEGQNVTLSCEQNLNHDAMYWYRQDPGQGLRLIYYSQIVNDFQKGDIAEGYSVSREKKESFPLTVTSAQKNPTAFYLCACRVLGNTEAFFGQGTRLTVV.